This TCR beta chain was sequenced during a study of immune cell composition in non-small cell lung cancer. Across the whole study: Histologic subtype was mainly adenocarcinoma or squamous cell carcinoma.

Germline values: CDR1 MNHEY, CDR2 SVGAGI. The length of the CDR3 is 15 residues. With 6 bases removed from V and 3 bases from J, the gap between germline ends came to 17 bases. General study points: Dominant in vivo tumour-associated clones were not shown to share tumour-reactive sequences.

A remark on this clone: The target antigen is unknown.

The assay was immunoSEQ multiplex PCR, and TCRdb's table has in-frame clones only and misses some. The top ten clones hold 9.5% to 15% of a sample with 7,500 to 10,000 clones, 77% of them seen once. The normal lung sample lay at least 3 cm, and maximally far, from the tumour. This rearrangement joins TRBV6-5 to TRBJ1-1; D is uncertain. Sequences were obtained from non-adjacent lung tissue. This clonotype was sampled from a human donor with non-small cell lung cancer. CDR3: CASRFPPGEDTEAFF. The DNA for the CDR3 is TGTGCCAGCAGATTTCCACCGGGCGAGGACACTGAAGCTTTCTTT.